This TCR beta chain stems from a study of blood T cell repertoires in COVID-19. Study context: Sites in the United States, Italy and Spain provided acute and convalescent COVID-19 samples. T cells, B-cell-depleted T cells, or PBMCs supplied cDNA or gDNA.

Per the germline V gene, CDR1 is WSHSY and CDR2 is SAAADI. Trimming shortened V by 5 bases and J by 6 bases, and 16 bases separated the two germline ends. There are 14 residues in the CDR3. In the authors' workflow: Amplified reference gene primers provided the basis for estimating nucleated cell counts. Using immunoSEQ multiplex PCR, the repertoire was profiled, and TCRdb retains in-frame clones only, with some absent. That table gives V, J and clone size, and the DNA gave D and trimming. Of 70,000 or so clones listed, around 86% were seen once; the top ten hold about a tenth. The chain recombines TRBV10-2 with TRBJ1-1; no firm D call. The sequence came from a woman younger than 35 with acute or convalescent COVID-19. The specimen sequenced was peripheral blood. The CDR3: CASSPGIRAPEAFF. The CDR3 DNA sequence: TGCGCCAGCAGTCCCGGGATCAGAGCCCCTGAAGCTTTCTTT.